One T cell receptor beta chain is described in this entry. Germline CDR1 and CDR2: SEHNR and FQNEAQ (reference sequence). Trimming took 5 bases from V and 8 from J; bases not matched to a gene: 5. The CDR3 spans 15 residues. These data come from a study of PD-L1 blockade in urothelial cancer. Here immunoSEQ multiplex PCR was the method, and the copy in TCRdb shows in-frame clones only, minus some. This table has more than 15,000 clones, about nine tenths appearing once. The chain links TRBV7-9 to TRBJ2-1, with TRBD2 matching over 14 bases. The origin of this receptor is a man aged 45 to 65 with urothelial cancer. The specimen was PBMCs, collected around atezolizumab (anti-PD-L1) treatment. The chain's CDR3 is CASSTGTSGRDEQFF. The CDR3 coding sequence is TGTGCCAGCAGCACTGGGACTAGCGGGAGAGATGAGCAGTTCTTC.